The present T cell receptor beta chain was sequenced within a study of cytomegalovirus exposure and HLA in healthy donors. In the PCR, 60 Vbeta and 13 Jbeta primers were used. Only in-frame clones appear in the TCRdb table, and some are missing; sequencing was by immunoSEQ multiplex PCR. This sample has about 170,000 clones, with roughly 67% found just once. Study results and limitations: Further analysis, carried out later, found HLA-associated TCR beta chains more clonally expanded than equally common other chains. A later analysis linked a missense variant in DCLRE1C to the trimming of TCR beta V and J genes.

In the case of this clone: Its cognate antigen is unknown.

This CDR3 is 14 amino acids long. V gave up 0 bases and J gave up 1 base; unmatched junction bases: 2. The germline CDR1 and CDR2 sequences are SQVTM and ANQGSEA. V gene TRBV29-1 combines with J gene TRBJ2-7; 8 nucleotides align to TRBD1. Sequenced input: PBMCs. The source is a woman aged 18-29 years in good health and CMV-seropositive. The CDR3, as DNA: TGCAGCGTTGAAGACACAGGGGGATCCTACGAGCAGTACTTC. It translates to CSVEDTGGSYEQYF.